This is a list of T cell receptor beta chains from one sample in a study of T-cell memory formation after mild COVID-19. TCRdb analysed the 5' RACE reads with MiXCR anew, one entry per CDR3 protein. The sample holds 150,000 to 200,000 distinct CDR3 sequences, approximately 10% seen once. Sequencing was carried out using PBMCs or a T cell subset sorted from them (not recorded which). The receptors come from a man aged 18-30 years who had mild COVID-19 (a few samples of this study predate the infection). Cell type and time point are not known. The CDR3 runs from the conserved cysteine through the conserved F or W. Fields, in order: V gene, D gene, J gene, CDR3 length, clone size, CDR3 protein, CDR3 DNA. The D gene is left open where the match is weak. Clone size is shown for a subset of rows, as once, few, many or a class of expanded clone.

v_call: TRBV6-5; d_call: .; j_call: TRBJ2-5; cdr3_length: 14; clone_size: .; cdr3_aa: CASRSTGREETQYF; cdr3_nt: TGTGCCAGCAGATCCACAGGGAGAGAAGAGACCCAGTACTTC
v_call: TRBV7-3; d_call: TRBD1; j_call: TRBJ1-3; cdr3_length: 16; clone_size: .; cdr3_aa: CASSASDRGFGNTIYF; cdr3_nt: TGTGCCAGCAGCGCGTCGGACAGGGGTTTCGGAAACACCATATATTTT
v_call: TRBV7-2; d_call: TRBD1; j_call: TRBJ2-1; cdr3_length: 16; clone_size: .; cdr3_aa: CASSLVGTGPYNEQFF; cdr3_nt: TGTGCCAGCAGCTTAGTCGGGACAGGGCCCTACAATGAGCAGTTCTTC
v_call: TRBV5-1; d_call: TRBD2; j_call: TRBJ2-1; cdr3_length: 19; clone_size: few; cdr3_aa: CASSFPGTRSPSSYNEQFF; cdr3_nt: TGCGCCAGCAGCTTCCCGGGGACTAGAAGCCCGAGCTCCTACAATGAGCAGTTCTTC
v_call: TRBV5-1; d_call: .; j_call: TRBJ1-1; cdr3_length: 11; clone_size: few; cdr3_aa: CASGENTEAFF; cdr3_nt: TGCGCCAGCGGGGAGAACACTGAAGCTTTCTTT
v_call: TRBV29-1; d_call: .; j_call: TRBJ2-1; cdr3_length: 12; clone_size: many; cdr3_aa: CSVASKYGEQFF; cdr3_nt: TGCAGCGTGGCTAGCAAATATGGTGAGCAGTTCTTC
v_call: TRBV24-1; d_call: .; j_call: TRBJ2-3; cdr3_length: 15; clone_size: few; cdr3_aa: CATSWVGAHTDTQYF; cdr3_nt: TGTGCCACCTCGTGGGTGGGGGCCCACACAGATACGCAGTATTTT
v_call: TRBV5-1; d_call: TRBD1; j_call: TRBJ1-6; cdr3_length: 13; clone_size: few; cdr3_aa: CASSLDRGTPLHF; cdr3_nt: TGCGCCAGCAGCCTGGACAGGGGTACACCCCTCCACTTT
v_call: TRBV11-2; d_call: .; j_call: TRBJ1-1; cdr3_length: 12; clone_size: .; cdr3_aa: CASSFQGSEAFF; cdr3_nt: TGTGCCAGCAGCTTTCAGGGGAGTGAAGCTTTCTTT
v_call: TRBV5-1; d_call: TRBD1; j_call: TRBJ1-2; cdr3_length: 14; clone_size: .; cdr3_aa: CASRYNRGNYGYTF; cdr3_nt: TGCGCCAGCAGATATAACAGGGGTAACTATGGCTACACCTTC
v_call: TRBV7-2; d_call: .; j_call: TRBJ2-7; cdr3_length: 13; clone_size: many; cdr3_aa: CASTPGPDLEQYF; cdr3_nt: TGTGCCAGCACCCCGGGACCCGATCTCGAGCAGTACTTC
v_call: TRBV20-1; d_call: .; j_call: TRBJ2-7; cdr3_length: 17; clone_size: .; cdr3_aa: CSARASLRAPLSYEQYF; cdr3_nt: TGCAGTGCTAGAGCTTCTCTCAGGGCACCATTATCCTACGAGCAGTACTTC
v_call: TRBV6-5; d_call: TRBD1; j_call: TRBJ1-1; cdr3_length: 15; clone_size: many; cdr3_aa: CASSYRQGLNTEAFF; cdr3_nt: TGTGCCAGCAGTTATCGACAGGGGTTGAACACTGAAGCTTTCTTT
v_call: TRBV10-3; d_call: TRBD1; j_call: TRBJ2-5; cdr3_length: 14; clone_size: many; cdr3_aa: CAISDSRGSETQYF; cdr3_nt: TGTGCCATCAGTGATAGCAGGGGGTCAGAGACCCAGTACTTC
v_call: TRBV6-6; d_call: TRBD2; j_call: TRBJ2-3; cdr3_length: 16; clone_size: many; cdr3_aa: CASSLGLAGGLDTQYF; cdr3_nt: TGTGCCAGCAGCCTAGGACTAGCGGGGGGTCTGGATACGCAGTATTTT
v_call: TRBV28; d_call: TRBD1; j_call: TRBJ1-1; cdr3_length: 15; clone_size: .; cdr3_aa: CASGPDRGGWTEAFF; cdr3_nt: TGTGCCAGCGGACCCGACAGGGGAGGATGGACTGAAGCTTTCTTT
v_call: TRBV12-3/TRBV12-4; d_call: .; j_call: TRBJ2-5; cdr3_length: 11; clone_size: .; cdr3_aa: CASSRTETQYF; cdr3_nt: TGTGCCAGCAGCCGTACGGAGACCCAGTACTTC
v_call: TRBV10-3; d_call: .; j_call: TRBJ1-3; cdr3_length: 15; clone_size: few; cdr3_aa: CAISDVATSGNTIYF; cdr3_nt: TGTGCCATTAGTGATGTGGCTACCTCTGGAAACACCATATATTTT
v_call: TRBV29-1; d_call: .; j_call: TRBJ1-2; cdr3_length: 14; clone_size: few; cdr3_aa: CSARGVGDNYGYTF; cdr3_nt: TGCAGCGCCCGAGGGGTCGGGGACAACTATGGCTACACCTTC
v_call: TRBV28; d_call: .; j_call: TRBJ1-2; cdr3_length: 19; clone_size: few; cdr3_aa: CASSPLPVGQRHLTYGYTF; cdr3_nt: TGTGCCAGCAGCCCTCTCCCAGTCGGACAGAGACACTTGACCTATGGCTACACCTTC
v_call: TRBV19; d_call: .; j_call: TRBJ2-1; cdr3_length: 14; clone_size: .; cdr3_aa: CASSPGFLHNEQFF; cdr3_nt: TGTGCCAGTAGTCCTGGCTTCCTGCACAATGAGCAGTTCTTC
v_call: TRBV4-3; d_call: TRBD1; j_call: TRBJ1-2; cdr3_length: 15; clone_size: few; cdr3_aa: CASSLEIGGGYGYTF; cdr3_nt: TGCGCCAGCAGCCTGGAGATAGGGGGCGGTTATGGCTACACCTTC
v_call: TRBV12-3/TRBV12-4; d_call: .; j_call: TRBJ2-5; cdr3_length: 12; clone_size: many; cdr3_aa: CASSRRGETQYF; cdr3_nt: TGTGCCAGCAGTCGTCGGGGGGAGACCCAGTACTTC
v_call: TRBV7-8; d_call: .; j_call: TRBJ2-1; cdr3_length: 14; clone_size: .; cdr3_aa: CASSLTRRDNEQFF; cdr3_nt: TGTGCCAGCAGCTTAACTCGCCGAGACAATGAGCAGTTCTTC
v_call: TRBV7-6; d_call: .; j_call: TRBJ2-2; cdr3_length: 15; clone_size: many; cdr3_aa: CASSSGLLNTGELFF; cdr3_nt: TGTGCCAGCAGCTCCGGACTGTTAAACACCGGGGAGCTGTTTTTT
v_call: TRBV7-2; d_call: .; j_call: TRBJ2-7; cdr3_length: 14; clone_size: many; cdr3_aa: CASSLGLSSYEQYF; cdr3_nt: TGTGCCAGCAGCTTAGGCCTGAGCTCCTACGAGCAGTACTTC
v_call: TRBV24-1; d_call: .; j_call: TRBJ2-3; cdr3_length: 14; clone_size: many; cdr3_aa: CATGGRSSPLTQYF; cdr3_nt: TGTGCCACCGGGGGCCGGAGCAGTCCACTAACGCAGTATTTT
v_call: TRBV5-1; d_call: TRBD1; j_call: TRBJ2-1; cdr3_length: 13; clone_size: .; cdr3_aa: CASSSTGENEQFF; cdr3_nt: TGCGCCAGCAGCTCTACAGGGGAAAATGAGCAGTTCTTC
v_call: TRBV6-1; d_call: .; j_call: TRBJ1-1; cdr3_length: 14; clone_size: .; cdr3_aa: CASSLGILETEAFF; cdr3_nt: TGTGCCAGCAGCCTGGGGATATTGGAGACTGAAGCTTTCTTT
v_call: TRBV20-1; d_call: .; j_call: TRBJ2-5; cdr3_length: 16; clone_size: few; cdr3_aa: CSARDPSLGVRETQYF; cdr3_nt: TGCAGTGCTAGAGATCCGTCGCTGGGGGTCCGGGAGACCCAGTACTTC
v_call: TRBV12-3/TRBV12-4; d_call: .; j_call: TRBJ1-2; cdr3_length: 12; clone_size: many; cdr3_aa: CASSLYGGGYTF; cdr3_nt: TGTGCCAGCAGTTTATATGGGGGAGGCTACACCTTC
v_call: TRBV5-1; d_call: TRBD1; j_call: TRBJ2-5; cdr3_length: 14; clone_size: many; cdr3_aa: CASSLGQGAETQYF; cdr3_nt: TGTGCCAGCAGCTTGGGTCAGGGGGCAGAGACCCAGTACTTC
v_call: TRBV4-1; d_call: .; j_call: TRBJ1-4; cdr3_length: 18; clone_size: .; cdr3_aa: CASSQYVLIRRTGAKLFF; cdr3_nt: TGCGCCAGCAGCCAATACGTGCTCATTAGAAGGACGGGGGCAAAACTGTTTTTT
v_call: TRBV5-1; d_call: .; j_call: TRBJ1-2; cdr3_length: 16; clone_size: few; cdr3_aa: CASSLVAVRPGGGYTF; cdr3_nt: TGCGCCAGCAGCTTGGTGGCTGTCCGCCCTGGGGGGGGCTACACCTTC
v_call: TRBV7-2; d_call: .; j_call: TRBJ1-2; cdr3_length: 14; clone_size: few; cdr3_aa: CASSRTVGNYGYTF; cdr3_nt: TGTGCCAGCAGCCGGACAGTGGGGAACTATGGCTACACCTTC
v_call: TRBV20-1; d_call: .; j_call: TRBJ1-2; cdr3_length: 11; clone_size: .; cdr3_aa: CSAKDIYGYTF; cdr3_nt: TGCAGTGCAAAAGACATCTATGGCTACACCTTC
v_call: TRBV6-2/TRBV6-3; d_call: TRBD1; j_call: TRBJ1-2; cdr3_length: 16; clone_size: .; cdr3_aa: CASSYFRDRDKDGYTF; cdr3_nt: TGTGCCAGCAGTTACTTCCGGGACAGGGATAAAGATGGCTACACCTTC
v_call: TRBV7-2; d_call: .; j_call: TRBJ2-4; cdr3_length: 12; clone_size: few; cdr3_aa: CASSLARDIQYF; cdr3_nt: TGTGCCAGCAGCTTGGCCAGGGACATTCAGTACTTC
v_call: TRBV5-5; d_call: .; j_call: TRBJ2-6; cdr3_length: 17; clone_size: few; cdr3_aa: CASSFLDAHKGANVLTF; cdr3_nt: TGTGCCAGCAGCTTTCTCGACGCCCATAAGGGGGCCAACGTCCTGACTTTC
v_call: TRBV2; d_call: .; j_call: TRBJ1-4; cdr3_length: 14; clone_size: .; cdr3_aa: CASSRDNSNEKLFF; cdr3_nt: TGTGCCAGCAGTCGGGACAACTCTAATGAAAAACTGTTTTTT
v_call: TRBV4-3; d_call: .; j_call: TRBJ1-5; cdr3_length: 15; clone_size: .; cdr3_aa: CASSPWRDRFQPQHF; cdr3_nt: TGCGCCAGCAGCCCCTGGCGGGATAGATTTCAGCCCCAGCATTTT
v_call: TRBV11-2; d_call: TRBD2; j_call: TRBJ2-1; cdr3_length: 15; clone_size: .; cdr3_aa: CASSPLGLAVNEQFF; cdr3_nt: TGTGCCAGCAGCCCGCTAGGACTAGCGGTCAATGAGCAGTTCTTC
v_call: TRBV6-2/TRBV6-3; d_call: TRBD2; j_call: TRBJ2-7; cdr3_length: 14; clone_size: few; cdr3_aa: CASRLAGRTYEQYF; cdr3_nt: TGTGCCAGCCGATTAGCGGGGAGAACCTACGAGCAGTACTTC
v_call: TRBV4-3; d_call: .; j_call: TRBJ1-5; cdr3_length: 13; clone_size: few; cdr3_aa: CASSQVWDQPQHF; cdr3_nt: TGCGCCAGCAGCCAAGTCTGGGATCAGCCCCAGCATTTT
v_call: TRBV29-1; d_call: TRBD1; j_call: TRBJ2-5; cdr3_length: 14; clone_size: many; cdr3_aa: CSVDRQGASETQYF; cdr3_nt: TGCAGCGTTGATCGGCAGGGGGCGAGCGAGACCCAGTACTTC
v_call: TRBV12-3/TRBV12-4; d_call: .; j_call: TRBJ2-7; cdr3_length: 14; clone_size: few; cdr3_aa: CASTLTPGPYEQYF; cdr3_nt: TGTGCCAGCACATTAACACCCGGGCCCTACGAGCAGTACTTC
v_call: TRBV3-1; d_call: TRBD1; j_call: TRBJ1-5; cdr3_length: 15; clone_size: few; cdr3_aa: CASSRTGDSNQPQHF; cdr3_nt: TGTGCCAGCAGCCGGACAGGAGATAGCAATCAGCCCCAGCATTTT
v_call: TRBV9; d_call: TRBD1; j_call: TRBJ1-4; cdr3_length: 19; clone_size: few; cdr3_aa: CASSLNPGGGRLTNEKLFF; cdr3_nt: TGTGCCAGCAGTTTGAACCCAGGGGGAGGCCGGCTAACTAATGAAAAACTGTTTTTT
v_call: TRBV7-9; d_call: .; j_call: TRBJ2-1; cdr3_length: 13; clone_size: many; cdr3_aa: CASSLGGGIFQFF; cdr3_nt: TGTGCCAGCAGCTTAGGGGGCGGGATTTTTCAGTTCTTC
v_call: TRBV7-2; d_call: .; j_call: TRBJ1-6; cdr3_length: 13; clone_size: .; cdr3_aa: CASSLFDLSPLHF; cdr3_nt: TGTGCCAGCAGCTTATTTGACCTTTCACCCCTCCACTTT
v_call: TRBV7-8; d_call: TRBD2; j_call: TRBJ2-3; cdr3_length: 16; clone_size: .; cdr3_aa: CASSLPGGTGTDTQYF; cdr3_nt: TGTGCCAGCAGCTTACCGGGGGGAACGGGCACAGATACGCAGTATTTT
v_call: TRBV4-1; d_call: .; j_call: TRBJ1-5; cdr3_length: 16; clone_size: few; cdr3_aa: CASSQGGARGNQPQHF; cdr3_nt: TGCGCCAGCAGCCAAGGAGGAGCTCGGGGCAATCAGCCCCAGCATTTT
v_call: TRBV11-2; d_call: TRBD2; j_call: TRBJ2-5; cdr3_length: 14; clone_size: .; cdr3_aa: CASSLFLAEKTQYF; cdr3_nt: TGTGCCAGCAGCTTGTTCCTAGCGGAAAAGACCCAGTACTTC
v_call: TRBV7-7; d_call: .; j_call: TRBJ2-2; cdr3_length: 14; clone_size: .; cdr3_aa: CASSSNPATGELFF; cdr3_nt: TGTGCCAGCAGCTCCAACCCGGCCACCGGGGAGCTGTTTTTT
v_call: TRBV6-1; d_call: .; j_call: TRBJ1-5; cdr3_length: 17; clone_size: .; cdr3_aa: CASSEEGRSFSNQPQHF; cdr3_nt: TGTGCCAGCAGTGAAGAGGGGCGGTCCTTTTCTAATCAGCCCCAGCATTTT
v_call: TRBV4-3; d_call: .; j_call: TRBJ2-3; cdr3_length: 16; clone_size: few; cdr3_aa: CASSQDYRRAGDTQYF; cdr3_nt: TGCGCCAGCAGCCAAGATTACCGGCGGGCCGGGGATACGCAGTATTTT
v_call: TRBV7-2; d_call: .; j_call: TRBJ2-3; cdr3_length: 15; clone_size: many; cdr3_aa: CASSPALVYADTQYF; cdr3_nt: TGTGCCAGCAGCCCAGCTCTCGTGTATGCAGATACGCAGTATTTT
v_call: TRBV4-1; d_call: .; j_call: TRBJ1-5; cdr3_length: 16; clone_size: .; cdr3_aa: CASSPATPDSYQPQHF; cdr3_nt: TGCGCCAGCAGCCCCGCAACCCCCGACAGTTATCAGCCCCAGCATTTT